This T cell receptor (beta chain) was obtained from a study of T cells in Graves' hyperthyroidism and ophthalmopathy. General study results and limits: Ophthalmopathy was told apart from stable hyperthyroidism by a 13 V-J model.

RNA transcripts were the template for amplifying TCR beta CDR3 regions. The TCR CDR3 was amplified in a first-round RT-PCR using the HTBI primer set. TCRdb recomputed calls from the multiplex PCR reads with MiXCR, one row per CDR3 protein. The repertoire holds 550,000 to 850,000 distinct CDR3 sequences, with approximately 19% as singletons. Trimming left V 7 bases short and J 5 bases short, with 11 bases between. CDR3 length: 12 residues. A note on this clonotype: The antigen is unknown.

Material for sequencing was blood. The chain is built from TRBV12-3 or TRBV12-4 and TRBJ1-1; a weak D match, TRBD1 (6 bases). The sequence came from a woman aged 45-59 years with Graves' hyperthyroidism that later progressed to Graves' ophthalmopathy. The chain's CDR3 is CASKGTGTEAFF. The CDR3 DNA sequence: TGTGCCAGCAAGGGTACAGGGACTGAAGCTTTCTTT.